The present T cell receptor beta chain was sequenced within a study of T cell changes during pregnancy in multiple sclerosis. Trimming removed 1 base from V and 5 bases from J, with 8 bases in between. The CDR3 is 13 amino acids. Germline CDR1 reads MGHRA; CDR2 reads YSYEKL. Sequencing used immunoSEQ multiplex PCR; TCRdb keeps in-frame clones, though not all of them. Of roughly 120,000 clones listed, approximately 93% are singletons. This sample comprised peripheral blood, obtained before pregnancy. The sequence was obtained from a female donor with multiple sclerosis, enrolled in a pregnancy study. V usage is TRBV4-1 and J usage is TRBJ1-1; TRBD1 is a possible D gene (5 bases). CDR3 nucleotides: TGCGCCAGCAGCCAAGTTCCAGGGACTGAAGCTTTCTTT. It translates to CASSQVPGTEAFF.